This TCR beta chain comes out of a study of human T cells and chemical hapten exposure. About the study: For sensitization, 2% DPC was applied to a 2 cm by 2 cm patch of upper inner arm skin. Readings were taken at 6 days from patch tests that had applied 0.01% DPC to the upper back.

This CDR3 is 17 amino acids long. At least ten counts were recorded for this clonotype. The germline gene is not matched at one end of the junction; a read error may be the cause. Via MiXCR, TCRdb re-called the RACE reads, giving one row per CDR3 protein. The sample shows 35,000 or so distinct CDR3 sequences, around 6.8% of them seen only once. The time point was: patch test 1, 2 weeks after DPC sensitization. The treatment here: therapeutic diphenylcyclopropenone sensitization with weekly scalp DPC. Unfractionated whole blood was the source from which total RNA was extracted. Venepuncture was done earlier than the placement of each patch test.

This TCR was recovered from a woman aged 30 to 39 with alopecia areata. Some clones in this sample may be carry-over from other donors' samples. V and J are TRBV12-3 or TRBV12-4 and TRBJ1-3; D might be TRBD1 (6 bases). Sequencing was performed on whole blood, taken in connection with sensitization to the hapten diphenylcyclopropenone (DPC). CDR3 coding DNA: TGTGCCAGCACTTTATCCGACAGGACCATCTCTGGAAACACCATATATTTT. This gives the protein CASTLSDRTISGNTIYF.